This T cell receptor beta chain was sequenced for a study of graft-versus-host responses after intestinal transplantation. Study-level background: Multivisceral, liver-intestinal, or isolated intestinal grafts went to recipients. All recipients were given anti-thymocyte globulin induction, and tacrolimus and steroids were then administered for around three years.

The data were produced by immunoSEQ multiplex PCR, yet TCRdb's version contains in-frame clones alone and is incomplete. The table lists about 120,000 clones, 85% to 95% of them singletons. Study conclusions and caveats: When patients had graft-donor T cell macrochimerism, their allografts held high graft-versus-host to host-versus-graft clonal ratios. Recipient bone marrow held GvH clones, some seen earlier in ileum or blood.

Of note for this clone: Its antigen is unknown.

This receptor was identified in a human donor who received an intestinal transplant. The sequencing used unstimulated CD4+ T cells sorted from spleen or lymph node cells, collected before intestinal transplant.

The CDR3 spells CASSDLGLAGRGQETQYF. The CDR3 DNA reads as TGTGCCAGCAGCGACCTGGGACTAGCGGGACGAGGCCAAGAGACCCAGTACTTC. The chain links TRBV5-6 to TRBJ2-5; 13 nucleotides line up with TRBD2. There are 18 residues in the CDR3. Per the germline V gene, CDR1 is SGHDT and CDR2 is YYEEEE. Trimming removed 4 bases from V and 1 base from J; junction bases left unmatched: 10.